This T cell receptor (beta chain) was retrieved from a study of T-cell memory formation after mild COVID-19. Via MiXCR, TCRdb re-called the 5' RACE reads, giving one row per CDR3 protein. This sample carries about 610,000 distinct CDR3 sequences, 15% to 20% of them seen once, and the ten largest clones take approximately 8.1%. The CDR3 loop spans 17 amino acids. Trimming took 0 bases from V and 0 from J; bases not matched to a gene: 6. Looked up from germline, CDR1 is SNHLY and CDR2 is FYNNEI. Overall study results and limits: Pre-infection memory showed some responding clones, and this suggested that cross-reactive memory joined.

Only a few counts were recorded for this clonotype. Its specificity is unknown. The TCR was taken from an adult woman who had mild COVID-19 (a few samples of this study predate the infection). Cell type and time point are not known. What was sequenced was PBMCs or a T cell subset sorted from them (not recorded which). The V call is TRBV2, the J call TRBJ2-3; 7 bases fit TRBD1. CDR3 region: CASSEAAGGFSTDTQYF. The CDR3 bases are TGTGCCAGCAGTGAAGCGGCAGGGGGATTTAGCACAGATACGCAGTATTTT.